This note documents a single T cell receptor beta chain sequence. Germline V CDR1 and CDR2: LGHNA, YNFKEQ. The V end lost 0 bases, the J end lost 6 bases, and 14 bases lay between the germline ends. The CDR3 covers 15 residues. Data came from immunoSEQ multiplex PCR; TCRdb stores just in-frame clones and leaves some out. In the table there are 60,000 to 85,000 clones, around 86% of which are singletons. The source of the sample is a study of blood T cell repertoires in COVID-19. On the study more broadly: Specimens from acute and convalescent COVID-19 originated in the United States, Italy and Spain.

This chain uses TRBV4-2 with TRBJ1-2; D is perhaps TRBD1 (6 bases). The receptor's source is a human donor in a cohort sampled during active COVID-19. The specimen was peripheral blood. The CDR3 protein is CASSQDRRTVDGYTF. DNA for the CDR3: TGTGCCAGCAGCCAAGATCGAAGGACAGTAGATGGCTACACCTTC.